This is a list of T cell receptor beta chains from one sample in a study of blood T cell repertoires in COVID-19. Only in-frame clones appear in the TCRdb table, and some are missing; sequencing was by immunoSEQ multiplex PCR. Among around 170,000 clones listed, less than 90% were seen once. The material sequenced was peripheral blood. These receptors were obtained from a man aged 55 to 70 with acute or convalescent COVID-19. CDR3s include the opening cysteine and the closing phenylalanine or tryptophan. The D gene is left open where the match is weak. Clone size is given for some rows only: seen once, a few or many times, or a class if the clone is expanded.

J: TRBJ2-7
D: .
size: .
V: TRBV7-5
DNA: TGTGCCAGAAGCTCGGGCCGGGACAGGGCACACGAGCAGTACTTC
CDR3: CARSSGRDRAHEQYF

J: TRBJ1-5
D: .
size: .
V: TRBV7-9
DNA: TGTGCCAGCAGCTTCGGGGATGGTCAGCCCCAGCATTTT
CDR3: CASSFGDGQPQHF

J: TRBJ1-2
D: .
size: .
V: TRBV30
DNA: TGTGCCTGGACCCCTCGTGGGCGAATCAACTATGGCTACACCTTC
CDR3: CAWTPRGRINYGYTF

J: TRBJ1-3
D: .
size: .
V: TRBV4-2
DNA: TGTGCCAGCAGCCCCTACGATAACTTGGGGACAGGAAACACCATATATTTT
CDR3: CASSPYDNLGTGNTIYF

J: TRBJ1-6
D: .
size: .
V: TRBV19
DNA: TGTGCCAGTAGTATTAAGGGGCAGAAGTATAATGGGTCACCCCTCCACTTT
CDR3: CASSIKGQKYNGSPLHF

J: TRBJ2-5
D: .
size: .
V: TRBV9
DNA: TGTGCCAGCAGCGTAGATACAGCACAAGAGACCCAGTACTTC
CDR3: CASSVDTAQETQYF

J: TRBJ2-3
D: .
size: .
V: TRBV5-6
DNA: TGTGCCAGCAGCGTGACTCCAAGCACAGATACGCAGTATTTT
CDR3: CASSVTPSTDTQYF

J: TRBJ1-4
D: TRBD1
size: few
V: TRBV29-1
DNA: TGCAGCGTGGCCGGGACAGGCAACGAAAAACTGTTTTTT
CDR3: CSVAGTGNEKLFF

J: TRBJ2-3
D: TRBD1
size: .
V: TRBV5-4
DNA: TGTGCCAGCAGCTGGGACAGGGAAAGCACAGATACGCAGTATTTT
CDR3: CASSWDRESTDTQYF

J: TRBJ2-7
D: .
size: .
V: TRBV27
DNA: TGTGCCAGCAGTTTTGACCCGGGGAAATTAACCTACGAGCAGTACTTC
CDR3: CASSFDPGKLTYEQYF

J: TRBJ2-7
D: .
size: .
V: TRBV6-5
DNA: TGTGCCAGCAGTTTTAGCGCCGGGTCCTACGAGCAGTACTTC
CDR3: CASSFSAGSYEQYF

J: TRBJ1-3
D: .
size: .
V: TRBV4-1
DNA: TGCGCCAGCAGCCAAGTTTTGCGGGATTCTGGAAACACCATATATTTT
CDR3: CASSQVLRDSGNTIYF

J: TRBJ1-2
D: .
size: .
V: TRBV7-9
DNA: TGTGCCAGCAGCTCCGTCGGACATTCCAACTATGGCTACACCTTC
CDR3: CASSSVGHSNYGYTF

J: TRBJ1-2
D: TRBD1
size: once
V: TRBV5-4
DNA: TGTGCCAGCAGCATCGACAGGGACGGCTACACCTTC
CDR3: CASSIDRDGYTF

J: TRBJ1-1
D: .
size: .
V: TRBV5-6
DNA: TGTGCCAGCAGCCCGGCGGGGGGCGCGGAGACTGAAGCTTTCTTT
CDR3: CASSPAGGAETEAFF

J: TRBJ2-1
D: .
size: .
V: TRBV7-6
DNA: TGTGCCAGCAGCTTAGAACTAGCGAGGGGGAATGAGCAGTTCTTC
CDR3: CASSLELARGNEQFF

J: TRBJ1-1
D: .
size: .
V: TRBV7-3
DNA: TGTGCCAGCAGCTTATCAGGGGACGGCACTGAAGCTTTCTTT
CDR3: CASSLSGDGTEAFF

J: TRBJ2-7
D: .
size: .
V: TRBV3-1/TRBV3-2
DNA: TGTGCCAGCAGCCCCGCTGCAGGGTACGAGCAGTACTTC
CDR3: CASSPAAGYEQYF

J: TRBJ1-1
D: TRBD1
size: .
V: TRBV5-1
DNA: TGCGCCAGCAGCCTGACCGGGACAGATAAGAACACTGAAGCTTTCTTT
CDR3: CASSLTGTDKNTEAFF

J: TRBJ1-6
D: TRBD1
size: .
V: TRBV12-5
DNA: TGTGCTAGTGGCCCGGGACAGGGGGCTATTTCACCCCTCCACTTT
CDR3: CASGPGQGAISPLHF

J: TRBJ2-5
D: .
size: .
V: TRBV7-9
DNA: TGTGCCAGCAGCTTAGTCTTAGCCGGACAAGAGACCCAGTACTTC
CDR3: CASSLVLAGQETQYF

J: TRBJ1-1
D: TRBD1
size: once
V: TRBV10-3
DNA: TGTGCCATCAGTGAGTTACAGGGGCTGGACACTGAAGCTTTCTTT
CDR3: CAISELQGLDTEAFF

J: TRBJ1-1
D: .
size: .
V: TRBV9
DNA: TGTGCCAGCAGCGCCCCTCCGGGTCCGCACACTGAAGCTTTCTTT
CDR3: CASSAPPGPHTEAFF

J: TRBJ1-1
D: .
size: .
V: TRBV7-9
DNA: TGTGCCAGCAGCGTACAGGAGAACACTGAAGCTTTCTTT
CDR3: CASSVQENTEAFF

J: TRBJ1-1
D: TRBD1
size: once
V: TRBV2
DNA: TGTGCCAGCAGTCCGGGCAGGGGGTCGACTGAAGCTTTCTTT
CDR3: CASSPGRGSTEAFF

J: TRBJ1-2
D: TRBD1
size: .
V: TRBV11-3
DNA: TGTGCCAGCAGCTTAGCCGGACAGGGATGGAATGGCTACACCTTC
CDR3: CASSLAGQGWNGYTF

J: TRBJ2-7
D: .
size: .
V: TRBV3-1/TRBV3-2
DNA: TGTGCCAGCAGCCAAGGGGGACGGACAGTCTACGAGCAGTACTTC
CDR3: CASSQGGRTVYEQYF

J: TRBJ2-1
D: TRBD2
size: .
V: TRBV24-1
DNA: TGTGCCACCAGTGATGCGAGCGGGGGGGCGTACAATGAGCAGTTCTTC
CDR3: CATSDASGGAYNEQFF

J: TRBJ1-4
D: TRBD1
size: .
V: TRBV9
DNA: TGTGCCAGCAGCTCCCCAGGGGGCCATGAAAAACTGTTTTTT
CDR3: CASSSPGGHEKLFF

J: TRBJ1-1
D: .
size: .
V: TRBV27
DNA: TGTGCCAGCAGTAAGTTACTAACGAACACTGAAGCTTTCTTT
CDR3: CASSKLLTNTEAFF

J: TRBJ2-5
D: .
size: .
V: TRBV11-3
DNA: TGTGCCAGCAGCCGGGGGGCCGGAGAGACCCAGTACTTC
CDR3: CASSRGAGETQYF

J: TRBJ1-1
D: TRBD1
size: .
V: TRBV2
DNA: TGTGCCAGCACCGCCGGACAGGGAAGATTTGGCACTGAAGCTTTCTTT
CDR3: CASTAGQGRFGTEAFF

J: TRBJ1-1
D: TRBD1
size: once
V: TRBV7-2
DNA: TGTGCCAGCAGCCTAGGGACAGGGATGAACACTGAAGCTTTCTTT
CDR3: CASSLGTGMNTEAFF

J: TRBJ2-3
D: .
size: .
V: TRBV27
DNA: TGTGCCAGCAGTTTATACACTATAGCTAGCACAGATACGCAGTATTTT
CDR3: CASSLYTIASTDTQYF

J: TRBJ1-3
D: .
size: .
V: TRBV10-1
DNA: TGCGCCAGCGAACTTAGGAGTACCTCTGGAAACACCATATATTTT
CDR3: CASELRSTSGNTIYF

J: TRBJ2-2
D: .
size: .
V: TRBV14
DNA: TGTGCCAGCAGCCAAGACATCCTAAGCGGGTATAACACCGGGGAGCTGTTTTTT
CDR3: CASSQDILSGYNTGELFF

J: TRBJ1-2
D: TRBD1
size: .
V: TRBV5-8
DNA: TGTGCCAGCAGCTTAACGGGACAGGGGGATGACTATGGCTACACCTTC
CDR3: CASSLTGQGDDYGYTF

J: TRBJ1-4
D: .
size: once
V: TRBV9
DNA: TGTGCCAGCAGCGTAGGCACAGGGTCAACTAATGAAAAACTGTTTTTT
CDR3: CASSVGTGSTNEKLFF

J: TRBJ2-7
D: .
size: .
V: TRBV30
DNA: TGTGCCGCACGCGGGTTTAGCTACGAGCAGTACTTC
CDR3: CAARGFSYEQYF

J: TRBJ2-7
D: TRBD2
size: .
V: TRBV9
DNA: TGTGCCAGCAGCGTAGGGACTAGCGGGAGGGAGCAGTACTTC
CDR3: CASSVGTSGREQYF

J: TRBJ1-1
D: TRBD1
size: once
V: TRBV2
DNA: TGTGCCAGCAGCGGGACAGGGGGAGGCACTGAAGCTTTCTTT
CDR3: CASSGTGGGTEAFF

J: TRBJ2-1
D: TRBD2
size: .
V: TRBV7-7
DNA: TGTGCCAGCAGCTTAGGGCTAGCGGGGGGTCACAATGAGCAGTTCTTC
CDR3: CASSLGLAGGHNEQFF

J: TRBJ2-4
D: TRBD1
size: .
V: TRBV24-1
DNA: TGTGCCACCAGTCCCTCGACAGGGCTGGCTAAAAACATTCAGTACTTC
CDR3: CATSPSTGLAKNIQYF

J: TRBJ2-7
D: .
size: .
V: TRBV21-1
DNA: TGTGCCAGCAGCAAATTCCCCTTGCGGGAGGGTTCCTACGAGCAGTACTTC
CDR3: CASSKFPLREGSYEQYF

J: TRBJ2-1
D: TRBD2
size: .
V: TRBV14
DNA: TGTGCCAGCAGCCAAGTTCTGCGGGGGAACTACAATGAGCAGTTCTTC
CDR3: CASSQVLRGNYNEQFF

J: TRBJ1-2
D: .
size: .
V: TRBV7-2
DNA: TGTGCCAGCAGCTTAGCGACATCCAACTATGGCTACACCTTC
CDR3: CASSLATSNYGYTF

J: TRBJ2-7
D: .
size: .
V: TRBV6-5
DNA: TGTGCCAGCAGTTACGGGCTGACAGTCGGAAGGGAGCAGTACTTC
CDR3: CASSYGLTVGREQYF

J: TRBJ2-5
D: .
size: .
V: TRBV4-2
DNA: TGTGCCAGCAGCCAAGATTGGAGGGGGGGCCGGGAGACCCAGTACTTC
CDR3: CASSQDWRGGRETQYF

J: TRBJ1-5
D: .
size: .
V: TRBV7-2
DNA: TGTGCCAGCAGTCTATCGACGGGAAATCAGCCCCAGCATTTT
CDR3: CASSLSTGNQPQHF

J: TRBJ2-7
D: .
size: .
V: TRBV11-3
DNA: TGTGCCAGCAGCTCCCGGACAGCCTACGAGCAGTACTTC
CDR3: CASSSRTAYEQYF

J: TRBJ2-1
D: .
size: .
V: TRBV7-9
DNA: TGTGCCAGCAGCCTTGGGGGGTCGTACAATGAGCAGTTCTTC
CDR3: CASSLGGSYNEQFF

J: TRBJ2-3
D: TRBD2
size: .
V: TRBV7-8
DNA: TGTGCCAGCAGCTTAAAGAGGGGGACTAGCGGGAGAGATACGCAGTATTTT
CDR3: CASSLKRGTSGRDTQYF

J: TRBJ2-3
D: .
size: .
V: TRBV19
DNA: TGTGCCAGTAGCCCCTTTGGTGCGGGGCCCCCAGATACGCAGTATTTT
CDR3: CASSPFGAGPPDTQYF